One and the same sample provided the 14 T cell receptor beta chains below, sequenced in a study of OX40 agonist ivuxolimab in advanced cancers. Profiling relied on immunoSEQ multiplex PCR, and the TCRdb table lists in-frame clones only, not all of them. The table lists around 70,000 clones, approximately 89% of them singletons, with 1% to 1.2% in the top ten. Sequenced material: CD4+ or CD8+ T cells sorted from blood, taken in a trial of the OX40 agonist ivuxolimab. The receptor source for this set is an adult with an advanced solid tumor such as melanoma, head and neck, liver or kidney cancer.

The rearrangement links TRBV6-1 to TRBJ2-4, with D uncertain. The CDR3 is 12 residues long. Germline V gives CDR1 MNHNS, CDR2 SASEGT. The V end lost 9 bases, the J end lost 2 bases, and 8 bases lay between the germline ends. In DNA, the CDR3 is TGTGCCAGTTCCGTACCCAAAAACATTCAGTACTTC. Its translation: CASSVPKNIQYF.

Note on this clone: Its ends do not fully match the called genes, so a read error is possible. The chain employs TRBV5-1 and TRBJ2-2; D uncertain. The CDR3 extends over 17 amino acids. Germline V gene lookup returns CDR1 SGHRS and CDR2 YFSETQ. CDR3 in amino acids: CASNLDHSYKNTGELFF. The DNA for the CDR3 is TGCGCCAGCAACTTGGACCACAGCTACAAGAACACCGGGGAGCTGTTTTTT.

The chain has TRBV19 and TRBJ2-7; 10 nucleotides align to TRBD2. This CDR3 contains 14 residues. With 5 bases clipped from V and 3 bases from J, the junction kept 4 bases outside the gene matches. The germline gives CDR1 LNHDA, CDR2 SQIVND (reference sequence). Written as DNA, the CDR3 is TGTGCCAGTAGTCCTAGCGGGAGTAGCTACGAGCAGTACTTC. This codes for CASSPSGSSYEQYF.

This chain joins TRBV18 and TRBJ2-1; 8 nucleotides align to TRBD1. Germline V lookup: CDR1 KGHSH, CDR2 LQKENI. The CDR3 loop spans 16 amino acids. V dropped 3 bases and J dropped 7; count of bases not matched to a gene: 11. DNA for the CDR3: TGTGCCAGCTCACCTATGGCAGGGGGCGATAGAAATGAGCAGTTCTTC. It yields the protein CASSPMAGGDRNEQFF.

V and J are TRBV27 and TRBJ2-7; D tentatively fits TRBD1 or TRBD2 (6 bases each). The CDR3 runs 14 residues. CDR1 MNHEY and CDR2 SMNVEV come from the germline V gene (reference sequence). The ends were cut back, 2 bases at V and 5 bases at J, with 13 bases in the middle. The CDR3 region has the DNA TGTGCCAGCAGTTTAACGGGGGCGGAAAACGAGCAGTACTTC. This codes for CASSLTGAENEQYF.

This clone was recorded only once. This CDR3 is CASRPGTGISYEQYF. For the CDR3, the DNA is TGTGCCAGCAGACCCGGGACAGGGATATCCTACGAGCAGTACTTC. V is TRBV7-6 and J is TRBJ2-7; TRBD1 agrees at 9 bases. Germline V gene data show CDR1 as SGHVS and CDR2 as FNYEAQ. After removal of 6 bases from V and 1 base from J, the junction contained 7 bases not matched to a gene. This CDR3 has 15 residues.

V usage is TRBV19 and J usage is TRBJ1-2, with D unresolved. CDR1 and CDR2 (germline): LNHDA, SQIVND (reference sequence). The CDR3 totals 13 residues. Trimming removed 5 bases at V and 0 bases at J, with 7 bases between. The CDR3 DNA follows: TGTGCCAGTAGTCGCAGCGCTAACTATGGCTACACCTTC. Protein sequence: CASSRSANYGYTF.

This chain uses TRBV2 with TRBJ1-6; D is perhaps TRBD1 (5 bases). Germline CDR1 is SNHLY and CDR2 is FYNNEI. V was shortened by 2 bases and J by 6 bases, with 11 bases between the two germline ends. The CDR3 is 15 amino acids. The CDR3 protein is CASSEQQVPNSPLHF. CDR3 coding DNA: TGTGCCAGCAGTGAACAACAGGTTCCTAATTCACCCCTCCACTTT.

This sequence joins TRBV19 and TRBJ1-5; the D gene is possibly TRBD1 (6 bases). The CDR3 has 13 amino acids. The germline V and J ends were trimmed by 9 bases and 7 bases, with 16 bases remaining between them. In germline, CDR1 is LNHDA, CDR2 SQIVND (reference sequence). In nucleotides, the CDR3 is TGTGCCAGCAAGGCCAGGGGCGGGCAGCCCCAGCATTTT. This sequence encodes CASKARGGQPQHF.

This chain connects TRBV27 to TRBJ2-2; tentatively, D is TRBD1 (6 bases). Germline V gives CDR1 MNHEY, CDR2 SMNVEV (reference sequence). V was pared by 2 bases and J by 6 bases, with 7 bases between. The CDR3 runs to 13 residues. This CDR3 is CASSLQGPGELFF. The CDR3 DNA is TGTGCCAGCAGTTTACAGGGGCCCGGGGAGCTGTTTTTT.

This rearrangement joins TRBV5-1 to TRBJ2-7, with 7 bases aligning to TRBD1. After removal of 1 base from V and 3 bases from J, the junction contained 10 bases not matched to a gene. The CDR3 has 16 residues. Germline CDR1 and CDR2: SGHRS and YFSETQ. The CDR3 loop reads CASSLRDGTAYYEQYF. The CDR3, as DNA: TGCGCCAGCAGCTTGAGAGACGGGACAGCCTACTACGAGCAGTACTTC.

The chain is built from TRBV5-6 and TRBJ2-3, with 7 bases lining up with TRBD1. Germline loops: CDR1 SGHDT, CDR2 YYEEEE. The V gene end was trimmed by 0 bases and the J gene end by 4 bases; junction bases not matched to a gene: 5. This CDR3 has 15 amino acids. The CDR3 here is CASSLGDRVADTQYF. The CDR3 nucleotides read TGTGCCAGCAGCTTGGGTGACAGGGTTGCAGATACGCAGTATTTT.

The rearrangement links TRBV6-1 to TRBJ1-1; D is ambiguous. This CDR3 is 12 amino acids long. The ends were cut back, 2 bases at V and 2 bases at J, with 3 bases in the middle. Germline V gene data show CDR1 as MNHNS and CDR2 as SASEGT. The CDR3, as DNA: TGTGCCAGCAGTGAATTTAACACTGAAGCTTTCTTT. Amino acid sequence: CASSEFNTEAFF.

The rearrangement joins TRBV6-5 to TRBJ1-6, with D hard to call. The germline V and J ends were trimmed by 0 bases and 14 bases, with 14 bases remaining between them. This CDR3 region has 14 residues. Germline V gene lookup returns CDR1 MNHEY and CDR2 SVGAGI. The CDR3 sequence: CASSYSVDSGTLHF. CDR3 bases: TGTGCCAGCAGTTACTCGGTCGACTCTGGAACCCTCCACTTT.